These T cell receptor beta chains were read from a single sample in a study of cytomegalovirus exposure and HLA in healthy donors. The table came from immunoSEQ multiplex PCR; TCRdb's copy has only in-frame clones and leaves some out. This table holds 100,000 to 150,000 clones, 88% found once. Sequenced sample: PBMCs. The source of these receptors is a man between 18 and 29 years old in good health and CMV-seronegative. CDR3s include the opening cysteine and the closing phenylalanine or tryptophan. A D gene is named only where the DNA matches it firmly. The size field is filled for only some rows; it gives once, few, many or a size class.

d_gene	abundance	v_gene	j_gene	CDR3nt	CDR3aa
TRBD1	once	TRBV5-8	TRBJ1-1	TGTGCCAGCAGCTCGGAAGGGGGCTTCACTGAAGCTTTCTTT	CASSSEGGFTEAFF
.	.	TRBV11-3	TRBJ1-2	TGTGCCAGCAGCCCCAGGACAAACCAGAAGTATGGCTACACCTTC	CASSPRTNQKYGYTF
.	few	TRBV7-7	TRBJ1-5	TGTGCCAGCAGCCCAGGGGTAGGACAGCCCCAGCATTTT	CASSPGVGQPQHF
.	.	TRBV7-2	TRBJ1-1	TGTGCCAGCAGCTTAGTTTCGGGGATAGGCACTGAAGCTTTCTTT	CASSLVSGIGTEAFF
TRBD1	.	TRBV18	TRBJ2-7	TGTGCCAGCTCATCGACAGGGGAGGCTTACGAGCAGTACTTC	CASSSTGEAYEQYF
.	.	TRBV9	TRBJ2-5	TGTGCCAGCAGCGTAGTAGATTTCCAAGAGACCCAGTACTTC	CASSVVDFQETQYF
TRBD1	.	TRBV5-1	TRBJ1-1	TGCGCCAGCAGCACCGGGACAGGGGTTTTCACTGAAGCTTTCTTT	CASSTGTGVFTEAFF
TRBD2	.	TRBV4-2	TRBJ2-7	TGTGCCAGCAGCCAAGAACAGCGGGAGATCCCATACGAGCAGTACTTC	CASSQEQREIPYEQYF
.	.	TRBV5-1	TRBJ2-1	TGCGCCAGCAGCCTGGCCGGCGGGGCGGGTTTCAATGAGCAGTTCTTC	CASSLAGGAGFNEQFF
TRBD2	.	TRBV7-9	TRBJ2-7	TGTGCCAGCAGCTTAATAGCGGGGGGCCTCTACGAGCAGTACTTC	CASSLIAGGLYEQYF
.	.	TRBV11-3	TRBJ2-1	TGTGCCAGCAGCTTGGGGGGTTTAGGCAATGAGCAGTTCTTC	CASSLGGLGNEQFF
TRBD1	.	TRBV25-1	TRBJ2-1	TGTGCCAGCAGTGAATATGGGACAGGGGTTAATGAGCAGTTCTTC	CASSEYGTGVNEQFF
.	few	TRBV7-9	TRBJ1-2	TGTGCCAGCAGCTTAGACAGACACTATGGCTACACCTTC	CASSLDRHYGYTF
.	.	TRBV19	TRBJ2-2	TGTGCCAGTAGAACCGGGACTCAAACCGGGGAGCTGTTTTTT	CASRTGTQTGELFF
.	.	TRBV30	TRBJ1-4	TGTGCCTGGAGTGTTTTAGGGAGCGGCGAAAAACTGTTTTTT	CAWSVLGSGEKLFF
.	.	TRBV18	TRBJ1-4	TGTGCCAGCTCACCGGAGACAGGAAATGAAAAACTGTTTTTT	CASSPETGNEKLFF
.	.	TRBV4-1	TRBJ2-1	TGCGCCAGCAGCCAAGAGCCTCCCCAGGGGATTGATGAGCAGTTCTTC	CASSQEPPQGIDEQFF
.	.	TRBV4-3	TRBJ1-6	TGCGCCAGCAGCTACAGGGAGTTAAATAATTCACCCCTCCACTTT	CASSYRELNNSPLHF
TRBD1	.	TRBV27	TRBJ1-6	TGTGCCAGCAGCAAGGACAGGGAAATCAATAATTCACCCCTCCACTTT	CASSKDREINNSPLHF
TRBD1	.	TRBV5-6	TRBJ1-1	TGTGCCAGCAGCTCATTTTGGGGGGACAGGGGAAAAACTGAAGCTTTCTTT	CASSSFWGDRGKTEAFF
.	.	TRBV30	TRBJ2-1	TGTGCCTGGAGGACCCCAAGCAGGGAAGCGTTCTTC	CAWRTPSREAFF
.	.	TRBV5-1	TRBJ2-2	TGCGCCAGCAGCCTGGGCCACAGACAAATTTACGCCGGGGAGCTGTTTTTT	CASSLGHRQIYAGELFF